This T cell receptor (beta chain) was retrieved from a study of CD8 T cells in Susac syndrome. The V and J ends lost 1 base and 2 bases respectively, with 21 bases between them. The CDR3 is 18 amino acids. Germline values: CDR1 LGHDT, CDR2 YNNKEL (reference sequence). The patients who served as multiple sclerosis controls were treatment-naive and had stable or active relapsing-remitting disease that fulfilled the revised McDonald criteria. The RNA, roughly 0.45 to 1 ug, was put through reverse transcription using random hexamers. An immunoSEQ multiplex PCR generated amplified TCR beta CDR3 products spanning 54 Vbeta and 13 Jbeta. TCRdb reprocessed the immunoSEQ multiplex PCR reads via MiXCR and lists one record per CDR3 protein. The data contain some 400,000 distinct CDR3 sequences, around 85% of them seen just once; the ten biggest clones take up roughly 0.1%.

This TCR derives from a human donor with multiple sclerosis. Sequenced input: CD8+ T cells from PBMCs. This chain links TRBV3-1 with TRBJ2-7; D could derive from TRBD1 or TRBD2 (5 bases each). CDR3 sequence: CASSQGVREPTEPYEQYF. As DNA, the CDR3 is TGTGCCAGCAGCCAAGGAGTCAGGGAGCCTACGGAGCCCTACGAGCAGTACTTC.